Presented here are 20 T cell receptor beta chains from one specimen sequenced in a study of blood T cells in healthy people across ages (dated by TCRdb to the mid-2010s). Library preparation used 5' RACE. Sequencing relied on an Illumina HiSeq 2500. A second about 7 to 11 cycle PCR used a sample-barcoded 5' primer and a J-beta primer mix. TCRdb cleaned the public reads at Q25 with fastp, built clones with MiXCR and kept in-frame beta chains. Rows with a matching CDR3 protein are joined into one entry that keeps the most common DNA and genes. This sample is represented by some 790,000 distinct CDR3 sequences; about 28% of them were singletons. Clones ranked in the top ten supply around 15% of the sample. Sequencing was done on a sample of blood. All receptors come from a woman older than 75 in good health.

This clonotype showed up just a few times. The chain links TRBV11-2 to TRBJ1-3, with 11 positions matching TRBD1. The length of the CDR3 is 16 residues. Trimming at V came to 3 bases and at J to 5 bases, leaving 6 bases not matched to a gene. Germline V gene sequence: CDR1 SGHAT, CDR2 FQNNGV. The CDR3: CASSFAGTGGRNTIYF. The CDR3 DNA reads as TGTGCCAGCAGCTTTGCTGGGACAGGGGGACGAAACACCATATATTTT.

The chain couples TRBV29-1 to TRBJ2-7, with 14 bases identical to TRBD2. The CDR3 is 18 amino acids. V trimming: 4 bases; J trimming: 10 bases; junction bases outside the gene matches: 21. CDR1 and CDR2 from the germline V gene are SQVTM and ANQGSEA. The DNA for the CDR3 is TGCAGCGTTGCCGGACTAGCGGGGGGTTCGTTGGAAAGATATACCCAGTACTTC. Translating it yields CSVAGLAGGSLERYTQYF.

In this sample, this clonotype turned up many times. The chain combines TRBV6-2 or TRBV6-3 with TRBJ2-3, with 8 positions matching TRBD1. The CDR3 loop spans 15 amino acids. The V segment lost 6 bases and the J segment 1 base; nucleotides outside the gene matches: 6. Germline-derived CDR1 and CDR2 are MNHEY and SVGEGT. The CDR3 loop is CASSPSGQGTDTQYF. The CDR3 nucleotides read TGTGCCAGCAGCCCTTCGGGACAGGGCACAGATACGCAGTATTTT.

The V and J genes are TRBV14 and TRBJ1-2, with D possibly TRBD1 on 5 matching bases. Trimming took off 2 bases at V and 5 bases at J, with 18 bases between the two ends. The V gene's germline CDR1 is SGHDN and CDR2 FVKESK. This CDR3 region has 16 residues. This chain's CDR3 is CASSQLQAGPRYGYTF. The CDR3 DNA is TGTGCCAGCAGCCAACTACAGGCCGGGCCTAGATATGGCTACACCTTC.

This clonotype was counted only a few times. This sequence joins TRBV10-2 and TRBJ1-1, with a tentative D call TRBD1 (6 bases). The CDR3 contains 12 residues. CDR1 is WSHSY, CDR2 SAAADI, per germline. Trimming pared 7 bases from V and 1 base from J, leaving 7 bases between. CDR3 nucleotides: TGCGCCAGCATGGGGGCGAACACTGAAGCTTTCTTT. Translation: CASMGANTEAFF.

This clonotype was counted only a few times. This rearrangement joins TRBV3-1 to TRBJ2-1, with a weak D call TRBD2 (6 bases). Germline CDR1 is LGHDT and CDR2 is YNNKEL (reference sequence). Trimming pared 1 base from V and 0 bases from J, leaving 7 bases between. The CDR3 runs 15 residues. The CDR3 is CASSQGEDSYNEQFF. The DNA of the CDR3 is TGTGCCAGCAGCCAAGGGGAGGACTCCTACAATGAGCAGTTCTTC.

The sample holds many counts of this clonotype. This chain connects TRBV10-3 to TRBJ2-7; TRBD2 is a possible D gene (5 bases). The CDR3 spans 12 residues. V was pared by 6 bases and J by 5 bases, with 11 bases between. Germline-derived CDR1 and CDR2 are ENHRY and SYGVKD. This CDR3 is CAIRPSGDEQYF. The CDR3 nucleotides are TGTGCCATCAGGCCCTCCGGGGACGAGCAGTACTTC.

The chain is built from TRBV7-2 and TRBJ2-1; D is ambiguous. From germline, CDR1 is SGHTA and CDR2 FQGNSA. This CDR3 contains 13 residues. V was trimmed by 8 bases and J by 4 bases, leaving 12 bases between them. The DNA for the CDR3 is TGTGCCAGCCGCGACACCTATTACAATGAGCAGTTCTTC. It codes for CASRDTYYNEQFF.

This clonotype turned up a few times. V usage is TRBV3-1 and J usage is TRBJ1-1; no clear D. CDR1 and CDR2 from the germline V gene are LGHDT and YNNKEL (reference sequence). V gave up 0 bases and J gave up 8 bases, with 10 bases separating them. The CDR3 runs to 13 residues. The CDR3 loop is CASSQEIVGEAFF. The CDR3, as DNA: TGTGCCAGCAGCCAAGAAATAGTGGGGGAAGCTTTCTTT.

There are a few counts of this clonotype. The chain has TRBV6-5 and TRBJ1-2; TRBD1 is a possible D gene (6 bases). Germline assignment: CDR1 MNHEY and CDR2 SVGAGI. The CDR3 consists of 14 residues. Trimming removed 2 bases at V and 4 bases at J, with 11 bases between. The CDR3, as DNA: TGTGCCAGCAGTTACCAGGGGTCTCGCTATGGCTACACCTTC. This encodes CASSYQGSRYGYTF.

The chain carries TRBV3-1 and TRBJ1-2; perhaps TRBD1 as D (5 bases). V dropped 4 bases and J dropped 3 bases, with 18 bases sitting between them. Looked up from germline, CDR1 is LGHDT and CDR2 is YNNKEL (reference sequence). The CDR3 is made up of 16 amino acids. CDR3 sequence reads: CASSPGSILPDYGYTF. The CDR3 DNA sequence: TGTGCCAGCAGCCCAGGGAGTATACTGCCAGACTATGGCTACACCTTC.

This chain connects TRBV20-1 to TRBJ2-1; 8 nucleotides agree with TRBD2. Losses at the gene ends were 3 bases for V and 2 bases for J; bases not matched to a gene: 3. Germline CDR1 and CDR2: DFQATT and SNEGSKA (reference sequence). This CDR3 is 14 amino acids long. The CDR3 loop is CSASGGAPYNEQFF. CDR3 nucleotides: TGCAGTGCTAGCGGGGGGGCCCCCTACAATGAGCAGTTCTTC.

The table lists this clonotype with many counts. The chain has TRBV7-2 and TRBJ2-5; the match to TRBD1 covers 7 bases. The germline gives CDR1 SGHTA, CDR2 FQGNSA. The CDR3 is 12 residues long. V trimming: 3 bases; J trimming: 7 bases; junction bases outside the gene matches: 2. CDR3: CASSFPGGTQYF. In nucleotides, the CDR3 is TGTGCCAGCAGCTTCCCAGGGGGGACCCAGTACTTC.

This clonotype appeared many times. The chain recombines TRBV7-9 with TRBJ2-1, with a weak D call TRBD1 (6 bases). This CDR3 contains 13 residues. The V end was cut by 8 bases, the J end by 8 bases, with 16 bases between. The V gene's germline CDR1 is SEHNR and CDR2 FQNEAQ (reference sequence). The CDR3 DNA reads as TGTGCCAGCTCAGGGGTTTCTAAGGATGAGCAGTTCTTC. Its translation is CASSGVSKDEQFF.

This clonotype appeared a few times. The chain carries TRBV19 and TRBJ2-1, with D possibly being TRBD2 (7 bases). Germline CDR1 reads LNHDA; CDR2 reads SQIVND (reference sequence). This CDR3 spans 14 amino acids. Trimming removed 7 bases from V and 9 bases from J, with 19 bases in between. The CDR3 spells CASNPAGGQGEQFF. The CDR3 bases are TGTGCCAGTAACCCGGCCGGGGGGCAGGGTGAGCAGTTCTTC.

The gene calls are TRBV5-1 and TRBJ2-3; TRBD2 matches at 13 bases. CDR3 size: 16 residues. Germline V gene lookup returns CDR1 SGHRS and CDR2 YFSETQ. Trimming took 3 bases from V and 2 from J; bases not matched to a gene: 3. The DNA of the CDR3 is TGCGCCAGCAGCTGGGGACTAGCGGGAATCACAGATACGCAGTATTTT. As protein: CASSWGLAGITDTQYF.

This chain joins TRBV7-6 and TRBJ1-1; maybe TRBD1 (6 bases). The germline V gene has CDR1 SGHVS and CDR2 FNYEAQ. The CDR3 contains 15 residues. Trimming took 5 bases from V and 4 from J, leaving 17 bases between them. CDR3 loop: CASSGTNRVGTEAFF. CDR3 in DNA: TGTGCCAGCAGCGGTACCAACAGGGTCGGCACTGAAGCTTTCTTT.

Many counts were recorded for this clonotype. The CDR3 loop is CSASFPPDTQYF. CDR3 DNA sequence: TGCAGTGCTAGCTTCCCTCCCGATACGCAGTATTTT. The V call is TRBV20-1, the J call TRBJ2-3; D is unclear. This CDR3 is built from 12 residues. Trimming took 3 bases from V and 6 from J, leaving 10 bases between them. CDR1 is DFQATT and CDR2 is SNEGSKA in the germline V gene (reference sequence).

CDR3 region: CSAPPAGRTRNEQFF. The CDR3 DNA reads TGCAGTGCTCCCCCAGCGGGGAGGACTAGAAATGAGCAGTTCTTC. The V call is TRBV20-1, the J call TRBJ2-1; 7 bases agree with TRBD2. V gave up 5 bases and J gave up 7 bases; unmatched junction bases: 14. The CDR3 spans 15 residues. Germline lookup yields CDR1 DFQATT and CDR2 SNEGSKA (reference sequence).

The CDR3 reads CASSLGQIEPQHF. Written as DNA, the CDR3 is TGTGCCAGCAGCCTGGGACAGATAGAGCCCCAGCATTTT. The V and J genes are TRBV7-2 and TRBJ1-5; 7 nucleotides line up with TRBD1. Germline CDR1 and CDR2: SGHTA and FQGNSA. This CDR3 has 13 residues. V dropped 5 bases and J dropped 8; count of bases not matched to a gene: 6.